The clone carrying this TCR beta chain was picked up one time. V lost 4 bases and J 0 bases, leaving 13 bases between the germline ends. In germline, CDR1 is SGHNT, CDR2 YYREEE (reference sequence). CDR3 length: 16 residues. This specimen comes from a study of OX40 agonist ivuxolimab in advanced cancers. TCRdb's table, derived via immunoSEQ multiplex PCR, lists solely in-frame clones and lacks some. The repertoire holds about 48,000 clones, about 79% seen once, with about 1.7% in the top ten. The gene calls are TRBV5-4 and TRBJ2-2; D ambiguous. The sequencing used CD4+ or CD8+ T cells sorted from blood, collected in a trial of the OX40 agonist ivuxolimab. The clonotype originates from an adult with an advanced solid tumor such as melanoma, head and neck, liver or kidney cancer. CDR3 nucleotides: TGTGCCAGCAGCGCACCCGGACGTACGAACACCGGGGAGCTGTTTTTT. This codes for CASSAPGRTNTGELFF. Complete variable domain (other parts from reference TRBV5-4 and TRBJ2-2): ETGVTQSPTHLIKTRGQQVTLRCSSQSGHNTVSWYQQALGQGPQFIFQYYREEENGRGNFPPRFSGLQFPNYSSELNVNALELDDSALYLCASSAPGRTNTGELFFGEGSRLTVL.